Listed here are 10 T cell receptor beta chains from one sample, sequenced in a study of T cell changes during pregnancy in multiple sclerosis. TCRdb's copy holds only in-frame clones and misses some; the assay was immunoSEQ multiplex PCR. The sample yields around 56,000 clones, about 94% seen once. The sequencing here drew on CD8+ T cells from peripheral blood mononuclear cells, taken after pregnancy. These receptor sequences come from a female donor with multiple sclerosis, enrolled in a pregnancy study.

CDR3: CSVEGEVRTSSTDTQYF. In DNA, the CDR3 is TGCAGCGTTGAAGGGGAAGTACGGACTTCTAGCACAGATACGCAGTATTTT. The chain uses TRBV29-1 and TRBJ2-3, with D perhaps matching TRBD2 (5 bases). V lost 1 base and J lost 0, with 17 bases in between. CDR3 length equals 17 residues. Looked up from germline, CDR1 is SQVTM and CDR2 is ANQGSEA.

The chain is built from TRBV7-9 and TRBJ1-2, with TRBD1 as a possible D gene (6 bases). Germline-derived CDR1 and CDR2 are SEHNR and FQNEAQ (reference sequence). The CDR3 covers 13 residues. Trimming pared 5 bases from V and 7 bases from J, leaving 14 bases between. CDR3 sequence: CASSPRQAPGYTF. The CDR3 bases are TGTGCCAGCAGCCCCCGACAGGCCCCTGGCTACACCTTC.

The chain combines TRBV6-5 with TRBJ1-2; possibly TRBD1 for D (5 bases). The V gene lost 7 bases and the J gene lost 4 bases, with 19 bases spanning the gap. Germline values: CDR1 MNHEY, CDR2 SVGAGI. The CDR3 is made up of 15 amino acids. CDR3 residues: CASTPSRGDSYGYTF. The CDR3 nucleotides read TGTGCCAGCACCCCGTCGCGGGGCGATTCCTATGGCTACACCTTC.

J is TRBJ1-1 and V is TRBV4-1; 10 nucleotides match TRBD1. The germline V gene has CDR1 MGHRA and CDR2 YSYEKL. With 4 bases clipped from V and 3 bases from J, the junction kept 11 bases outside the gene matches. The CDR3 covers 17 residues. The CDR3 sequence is CASSPTGGSFIDTEAFF. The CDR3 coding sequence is TGCGCCAGCAGCCCGACAGGGGGCTCATTTATAGACACTGAAGCTTTCTTT.

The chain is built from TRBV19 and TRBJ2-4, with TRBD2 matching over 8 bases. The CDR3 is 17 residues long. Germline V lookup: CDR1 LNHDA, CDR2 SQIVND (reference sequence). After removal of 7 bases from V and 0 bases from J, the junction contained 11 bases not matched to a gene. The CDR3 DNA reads TGTGCCAGTACCACGGGACTAGGGGAACTAGCCAAAAACATTCAGTACTTC. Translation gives CASTTGLGELAKNIQYF. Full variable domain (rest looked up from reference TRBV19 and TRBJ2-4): DGGITQSPKYLFRKEGQNVTLSCEQNLNHDAMYWYRQDPGQGLRLIYYSQIVNDFQKGDIAEGYSVSREKKESFPLTVTSAQKNPTAFYLCASTTGLGELAKNIQYFGAGTRLSVL.

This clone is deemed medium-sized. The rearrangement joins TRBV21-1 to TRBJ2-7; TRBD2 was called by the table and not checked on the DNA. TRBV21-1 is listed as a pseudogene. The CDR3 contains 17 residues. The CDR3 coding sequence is TGTGCCAGCAGGGATCAAATCGGGACTAGCGGGAGGAGGGAGCAGTACTTC. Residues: CASRDQIGTSGRREQYF.

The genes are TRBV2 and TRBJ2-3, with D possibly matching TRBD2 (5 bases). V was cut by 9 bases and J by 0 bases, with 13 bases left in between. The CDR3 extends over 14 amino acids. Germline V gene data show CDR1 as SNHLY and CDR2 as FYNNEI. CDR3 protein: CAREDVSSTDTQYF. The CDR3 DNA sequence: TGTGCCAGGGAGGACGTATCTAGCACAGATACGCAGTATTTT.

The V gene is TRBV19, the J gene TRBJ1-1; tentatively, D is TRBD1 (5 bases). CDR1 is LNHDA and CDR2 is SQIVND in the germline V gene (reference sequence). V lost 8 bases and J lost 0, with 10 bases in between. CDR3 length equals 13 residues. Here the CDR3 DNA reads TGTGCCAGTTGCCCAGGGATGAACACTGAAGCTTTCTTT. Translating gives CASCPGMNTEAFF.

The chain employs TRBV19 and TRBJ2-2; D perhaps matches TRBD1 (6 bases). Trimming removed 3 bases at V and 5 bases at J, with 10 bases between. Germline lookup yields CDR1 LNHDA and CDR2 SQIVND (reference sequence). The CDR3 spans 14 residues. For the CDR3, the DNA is TGTGCCAGTAGTATTCTACAGGGAACCGGGGAGCTGTTTTTT. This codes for CASSILQGTGELFF.

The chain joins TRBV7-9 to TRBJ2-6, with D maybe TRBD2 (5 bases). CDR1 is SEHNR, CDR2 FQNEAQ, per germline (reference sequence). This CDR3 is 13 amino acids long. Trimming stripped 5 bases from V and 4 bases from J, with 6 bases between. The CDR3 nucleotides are TGTGCCAGCAGCCCGGGGGGGGCCAACGTCCTGACTTTC. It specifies CASSPGGANVLTF.